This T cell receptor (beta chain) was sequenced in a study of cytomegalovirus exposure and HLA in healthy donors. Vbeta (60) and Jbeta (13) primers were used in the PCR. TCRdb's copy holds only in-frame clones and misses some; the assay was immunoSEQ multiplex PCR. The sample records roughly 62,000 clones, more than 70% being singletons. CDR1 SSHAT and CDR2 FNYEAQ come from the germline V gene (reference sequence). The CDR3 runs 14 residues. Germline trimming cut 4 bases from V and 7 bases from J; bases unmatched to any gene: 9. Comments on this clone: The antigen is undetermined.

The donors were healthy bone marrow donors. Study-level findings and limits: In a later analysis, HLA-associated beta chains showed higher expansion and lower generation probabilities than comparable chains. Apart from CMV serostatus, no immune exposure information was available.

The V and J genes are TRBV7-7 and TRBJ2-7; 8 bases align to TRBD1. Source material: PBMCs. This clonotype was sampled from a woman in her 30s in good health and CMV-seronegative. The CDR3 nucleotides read TGTGCCAGCAGCTCAGGACAGGGATCCTTGGAGCAGTACTTC. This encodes CASSSGQGSLEQYF.